A single sample gave rise to the 14 T cell receptor beta chains below, sequenced in a study of cytomegalovirus exposure and HLA in healthy donors. Researchers ran the PCR with 60 Vbeta and 13 Jbeta primers. The protocol was immunoSEQ multiplex PCR, while the TCRdb copy is restricted to in-frame clones and leaves out a portion. The sample lists some 180,000 clones, roughly 80% occurring once. The sample was PBMCs. Receptors were obtained from a man aged 40-49 years in good health and CMV-seronegative.

This chain connects TRBV18 to TRBJ2-2, with TRBD2 matching 11 bases. The CDR3 runs to 18 residues. Germline V lookup: CDR1 KGHSH, CDR2 LQKENI. V was pared by 1 base and J by 1 base, with 5 bases of the junction left unmatched. DNA of the CDR3: TGTGCCAGCTCACCACATGCCCTAGCGGGAGGGAACACCGGGGAGCTGTTTTTT. It codes for CASSPHALAGGNTGELFF.

The chain joins TRBV4-3 to TRBJ2-2; a weak D match, TRBD2 (6 bases). CDR3 length: 18 amino acids. V dropped 0 bases and J dropped 6 bases, with 20 bases sitting between them. Germline CDR1 is LGHNA and CDR2 is YSLEER. For the CDR3, the DNA is TGCGCCAGCAGCCAAGATCTTGTGGGAGCGGGCTGGGCCGGGGAGCTGTTTTTT. Translating gives CASSQDLVGAGWAGELFF.

For the CDR3, the DNA is TGTGCCAGCAGCTGGACACCGACTAGACCCTACGAGCAGTACTTC. Protein product: CASSWTPTRPYEQYF. V and J are TRBV5-6 and TRBJ2-7; D is possibly TRBD2 (6 bases). This CDR3 contains 15 residues. Per germline, CDR1 SGHDT and CDR2 YYEEEE. V was clipped by 3 bases and J by 2 bases, with 15 bases between them. The entire variable domain, with the rest obtained from reference TRBV5-6 and TRBJ2-7, is as follows: DAGVTQSPTHLIKTRGQQVTLRCSPKSGHDTVSWYQQALGQGPQFIFQYYEEEERQRGNFPDRFSGHQFPNYSSELNVNALLLGDSALYLCASSWTPTRPYEQYFGPGTRLTVT.

The chain joins TRBV11-2 to TRBJ1-2, with no clear D. Germline CDR1 reads SGHAT; CDR2 reads FQNNGV. V was pared by 5 bases and J by 3 bases, with 10 bases between. This CDR3 region has 13 residues. CDR3 residues: CASSLGLDYGYTF. In nucleotides, the CDR3 is TGTGCCAGCAGCCTAGGTCTTGACTATGGCTACACCTTC. Full variable domain (rest looked up from reference TRBV11-2 and TRBJ1-2): EAGVAQSPRYKIIEKRQSVAFWCNPISGHATLYWYQQILGQGPKLLIQFQNNGVVDDSQLPKDRFSAERLKGVDSTLKIQPAKLEDSAVYLCASSLGLDYGYTFGSGTRLTVV.

The rearrangement uses TRBV19 and TRBJ2-3, with D possibly TRBD2 on 6 matching bases. Germline lookup yields CDR1 LNHDA and CDR2 SQIVND (reference sequence). The CDR3 sequence is 14 residues long. V was cut by 10 bases and J by 11 bases, with 25 bases left in between. CDR3 in amino acids: CATAFWGTSTVQYF. The CDR3 DNA follows: TGTGCCACGGCCTTTTGGGGGACTTCTACCGTGCAGTATTTT.

The chain joins TRBV19 to TRBJ2-3, with D possibly being TRBD1 (6 bases). Trimming shortened V by 6 bases and J by 0 bases, and 13 bases separated the two germline ends. The CDR3 covers 15 residues. Germline CDR1 and CDR2: LNHDA and SQIVND (reference sequence). In DNA form, the CDR3 reads TGTGCCAGTAGCAGGGACGGACAGAGCACAGATACGCAGTATTTT. Its protein is CASSRDGQSTDTQYF. Combining the CDR3 with reference TRBV19 and TRBJ2-3 gives the whole variable domain DGGITQSPKYLFRKEGQNVTLSCEQNLNHDAMYWYRQDPGQGLRLIYYSQIVNDFQKGDIAEGYSVSREKKESFPLTVTSAQKNPTAFYLCASSRDGQSTDTQYFGPGTRLTVL.

The chain links TRBV6-5 to TRBJ1-2, with TRBD1 matching 10 bases. The V gene's germline CDR1 is MNHEY and CDR2 SVGAGI. The V segment lost 6 bases and the J segment 6 bases; nucleotides outside the gene matches: 4. The CDR3 contains 13 residues. CDR3 protein: CASSRGTGDGYTF. As DNA, the CDR3 is TGTGCCAGCAGCCGGGGGACAGGGGATGGCTACACCTTC.

The rearrangement uses TRBV7-3 and TRBJ2-3, with D tentatively TRBD2 (5 bases). The germline CDR1 and CDR2 sequences are SGHTA and FQGTGA. The ends were cut back, 5 bases at V and 0 bases at J, with 15 bases in the middle. CDR3 length: 16 residues. Here the CDR3 DNA reads TGTGCCAGCAGCCCCCGAGCGGCGTATAGCACAGATACGCAGTATTTT. This translates into CASSPRAAYSTDTQYF. Variable domain in full (rest from reference TRBV7-3 and TRBJ2-3): GAGVSQTPSNKVTEKGKYVELRCDPISGHTALYWYRQSLGQGPEFLIYFQGTGAADDSGLPNDRFFAVRPEGSVSTLKIQRTERGDSAVYLCASSPRAAYSTDTQYFGPGTRLTVL.

This clone occurred once. The genes are TRBV6-4 and TRBJ2-5; TRBD1 matches at 7 bases. Germline assignment: CDR1 MRHNA and CDR2 SNTAGT. Trimming removed 6 bases from V and 5 bases from J; junction bases left unmatched: 6. The CDR3 consists of 13 residues. Written as DNA, the CDR3 is TGTGCCAGCAGCTCGACAGGGCGTGAGACCCAGTACTTC. It codes for CASSSTGRETQYF.

The chain is built from TRBV2 and TRBJ1-1; TRBD1 matches 8 bases. This CDR3 comprises 12 residues. Trimming at V came to 9 bases and at J to 7 bases, leaving 7 bases not matched to a gene. Germline V gene sequence: CDR1 SNHLY, CDR2 FYNNEI. In DNA, the CDR3 is TGTGCCAGACGACAGGGGACCCTTGAAGCTTTCTTT. It translates to CARRQGTLEAFF. Supplemented by reference TRBV2 and TRBJ1-1, the full variable domain reads EPEVTQTPSHQVTQMGQEVILRCVPISNHLYFYWYRQILGQKVEFLVSFYNNEISEKSEIFDDQFSVERPDGSNFTLKIRSTKLEDSAMYFCARRQGTLEAFFGQGTRLTVV.

As to this clone: A read error may produce the germline difference seen at one junction end. The V and J genes are TRBV30 and TRBJ2-7; tentative D call: TRBD2 (5 bases). Germline CDR1 is GTSNPN and CDR2 is SVGIG (reference sequence). The CDR3 loop spans 17 amino acids. The DNA of the CDR3 is TGTGCCTGGAGTGTCGAAGGAAGGACTGGGTATGCCTACCAGCAGTACTTC. Protein: CAWSVEGRTGYAYQQYF.

Details on this clone: This same CDR3 is encoded by further DNA sequences in the sample. This chain uses TRBV19 with TRBJ2-1; no clear D. The CDR3 consists of 13 residues. V lost 5 bases and J 3 bases, leaving 8 bases between the germline ends. Germline V CDR1 and CDR2: LNHDA, SQIVND (reference sequence). This CDR3 reads CASSFLLYNEQFF. DNA for the CDR3: TGTGCCAGTAGTTTTCTCCTCTACAATGAGCAGTTCTTC. Using reference TRBV19 and TRBJ2-1 for the parts outside the CDR3, the full variable domain is DGGITQSPKYLFRKEGQNVTLSCEQNLNHDAMYWYRQDPGQGLRLIYYSQIVNDFQKGDIAEGYSVSREKKESFPLTVTSAQKNPTAFYLCASSFLLYNEQFFGPGTRLTVL.

With regard to this clone: Other DNA sequences from this sample encode an identical CDR3 as well. V and J are TRBV5-1 and TRBJ2-5; TRBD1 agrees at 9 bases. This CDR3 spans 14 amino acids. Looked up from germline, CDR1 is SGHRS and CDR2 is YFSETQ. V trimming: 1 base; J trimming: 5 bases; junction bases outside the gene matches: 3. The CDR3 is CASSLTGGRETQYF. CDR3 in DNA: TGCGCCAGCAGCTTGACAGGGGGCAGGGAGACCCAGTACTTC.

The chain is built from TRBV7-6 and TRBJ2-1, with TRBD2 matching 11 bases. Germline V gene lookup returns CDR1 SGHVS and CDR2 FNYEAQ. V was clipped by 4 bases and J by 8 bases; unmatched bases: 7. The CDR3 spans 15 residues. The CDR3 reads CASSYRLAGLDEQFF. Here the CDR3 DNA reads TGTGCCAGCAGCTACCGACTAGCGGGACTCGATGAGCAGTTCTTC.